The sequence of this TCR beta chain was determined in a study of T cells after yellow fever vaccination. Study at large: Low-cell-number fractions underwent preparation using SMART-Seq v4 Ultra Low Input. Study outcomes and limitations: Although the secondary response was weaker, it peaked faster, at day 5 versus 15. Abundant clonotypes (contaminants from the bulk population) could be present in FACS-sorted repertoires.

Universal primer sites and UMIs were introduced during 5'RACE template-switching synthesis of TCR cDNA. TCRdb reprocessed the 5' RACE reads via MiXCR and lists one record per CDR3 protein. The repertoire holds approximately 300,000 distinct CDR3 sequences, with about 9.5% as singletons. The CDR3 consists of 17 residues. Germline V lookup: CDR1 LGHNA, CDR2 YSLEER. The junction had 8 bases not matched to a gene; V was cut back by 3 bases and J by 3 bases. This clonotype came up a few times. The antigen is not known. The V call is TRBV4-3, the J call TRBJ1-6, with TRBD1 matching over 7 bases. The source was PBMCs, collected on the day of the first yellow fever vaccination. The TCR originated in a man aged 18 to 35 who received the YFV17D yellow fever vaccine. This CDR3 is CASSQDKGAFYNSPLHF. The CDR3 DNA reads TGCGCCAGCAGCCAGGACAAGGGGGCTTTCTATAATTCACCCCTCCACTTT.